This T cell receptor (beta chain) was recorded in a study of T cells expressing NK-cell markers. Looking at the study overall: Source material for TCR beta repertoires consisted of sorted CD3+CD56+NKG2C+, CD3+CD56+NKG2C- and CD3+CD56-NKG2C+ T cells. Seven HCMV-seropositive donors and one seronegative donor made up the eight sequenced donors.

Template switching by 5'RACE with UMIs generated the TCR beta cDNA. TCRdb re-called the 5' RACE reads; every CDR3 protein appears as one record, without DNA. This table lists a few hundred thousand distinct CDR3 sequences. CDR3 length: 15 residues. Germline V CDR1 and CDR2: MNHEY, SVGEGT. The sequencing input was blood T cells: a sorted CD56 or NKG2C T cell subset, CD4+ or CD8+ T cells, or bulk PBMC T cells (not recorded which). The chain carries TRBV6-2 or TRBV6-3 and TRBJ2-5; TCRdb's D gene call, TRBD2, goes unchecked for lack of DNA. The TCR originated in a man aged 18 to 30 in good health. CDR3 region: CASSWPTSGPETQYF.